This T cell receptor (beta chain) was retrieved from a study of cytotoxic CD8 clonotypes in ibrutinib-treated CLL. Assay: immunoSEQ multiplex PCR; the TCRdb copy retains only in-frame clones and omits some. The sample carries around 150,000 clones, about 84% recorded once. This CDR3 comprises 15 residues. V shed 7 bases and J shed 4 bases, with 18 bases lying between them. CDR1 is SGHTA, CDR2 FQGNSA, per germline. The clonotype originates from a human donor with chronic lymphocytic leukemia. J is TRBJ2-3 and V is TRBV7-2; tentatively, D is TRBD2 (7 bases). The sample in question was PBMCs, obtained after 36 months of ibrutinib treatment. The CDR3 loop reads CASTKRGGLPDTQYF. CDR3 nucleotide sequence: TGTGCCAGCACCAAACGCGGGGGCCTCCCAGATACGCAGTATTTT.